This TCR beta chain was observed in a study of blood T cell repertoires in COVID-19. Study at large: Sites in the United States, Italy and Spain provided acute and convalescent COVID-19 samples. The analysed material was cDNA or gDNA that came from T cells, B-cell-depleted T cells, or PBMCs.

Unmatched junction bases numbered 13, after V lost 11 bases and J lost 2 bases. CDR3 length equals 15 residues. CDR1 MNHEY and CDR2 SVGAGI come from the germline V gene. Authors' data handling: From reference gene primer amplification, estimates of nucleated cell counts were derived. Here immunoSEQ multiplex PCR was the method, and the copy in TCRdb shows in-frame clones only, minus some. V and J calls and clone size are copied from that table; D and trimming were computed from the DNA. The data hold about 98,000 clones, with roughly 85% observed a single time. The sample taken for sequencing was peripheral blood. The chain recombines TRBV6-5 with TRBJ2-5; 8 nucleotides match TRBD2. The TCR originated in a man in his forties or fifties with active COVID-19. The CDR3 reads CAAQWGSGAQETQYF. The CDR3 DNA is TGTGCCGCCCAATGGGGTAGCGGGGCTCAAGAGACCCAGTACTTC.